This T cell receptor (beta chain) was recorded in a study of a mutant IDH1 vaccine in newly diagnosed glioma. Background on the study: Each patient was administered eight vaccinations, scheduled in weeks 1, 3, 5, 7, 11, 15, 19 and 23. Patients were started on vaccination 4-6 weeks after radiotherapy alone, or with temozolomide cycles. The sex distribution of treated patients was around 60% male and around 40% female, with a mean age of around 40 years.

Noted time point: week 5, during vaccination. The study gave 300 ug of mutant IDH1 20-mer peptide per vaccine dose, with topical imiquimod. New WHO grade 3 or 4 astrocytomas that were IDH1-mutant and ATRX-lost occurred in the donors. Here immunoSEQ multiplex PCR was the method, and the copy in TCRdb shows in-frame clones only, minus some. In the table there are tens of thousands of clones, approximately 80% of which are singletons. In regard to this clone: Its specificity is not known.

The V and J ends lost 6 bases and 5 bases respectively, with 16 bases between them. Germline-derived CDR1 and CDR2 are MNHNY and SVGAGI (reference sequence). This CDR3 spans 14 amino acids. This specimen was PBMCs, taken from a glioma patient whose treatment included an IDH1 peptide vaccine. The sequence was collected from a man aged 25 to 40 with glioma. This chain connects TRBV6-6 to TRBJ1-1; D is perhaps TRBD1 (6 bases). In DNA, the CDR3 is TGTGCCAGCAGGGGAGGGGGTAAAAGTACTGAAGCTTTCTTT. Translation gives CASRGGGKSTEAFF.